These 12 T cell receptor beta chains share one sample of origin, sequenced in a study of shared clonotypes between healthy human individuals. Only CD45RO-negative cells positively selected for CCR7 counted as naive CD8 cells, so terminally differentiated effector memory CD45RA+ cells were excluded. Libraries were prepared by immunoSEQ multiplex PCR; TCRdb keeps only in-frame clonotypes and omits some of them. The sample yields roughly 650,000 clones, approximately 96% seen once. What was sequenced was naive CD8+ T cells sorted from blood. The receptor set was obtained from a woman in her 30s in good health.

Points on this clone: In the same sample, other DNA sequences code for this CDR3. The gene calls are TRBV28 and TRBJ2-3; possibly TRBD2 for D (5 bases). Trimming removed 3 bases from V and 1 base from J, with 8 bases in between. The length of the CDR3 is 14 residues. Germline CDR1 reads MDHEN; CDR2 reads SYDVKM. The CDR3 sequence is CASSFRGRTDTQYF. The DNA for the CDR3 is TGTGCCAGCAGTTTCCGCGGGCGCACAGATACGCAGTATTTT.

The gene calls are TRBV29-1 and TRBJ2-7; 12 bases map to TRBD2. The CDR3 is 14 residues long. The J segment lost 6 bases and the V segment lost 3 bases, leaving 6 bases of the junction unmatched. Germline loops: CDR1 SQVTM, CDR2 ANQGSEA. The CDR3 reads CSVEMLAGGAEQYF. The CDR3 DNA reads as TGCAGCGTTGAGATGCTAGCGGGAGGGGCCGAGCAGTACTTC.

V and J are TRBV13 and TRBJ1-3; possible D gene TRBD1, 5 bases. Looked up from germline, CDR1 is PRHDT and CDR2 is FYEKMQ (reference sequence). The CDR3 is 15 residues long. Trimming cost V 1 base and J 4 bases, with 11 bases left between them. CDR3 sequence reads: CASSLATVLGNTIYF. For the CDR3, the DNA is TGTGCCAGCAGCTTAGCGACAGTTCTCGGAAACACCATATATTTT.

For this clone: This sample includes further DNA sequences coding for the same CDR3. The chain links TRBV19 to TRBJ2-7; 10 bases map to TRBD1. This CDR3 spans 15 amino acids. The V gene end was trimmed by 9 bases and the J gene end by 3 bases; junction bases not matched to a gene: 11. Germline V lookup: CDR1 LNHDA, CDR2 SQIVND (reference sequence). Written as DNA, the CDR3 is TGTGCCAGCAGTGCGGGACAGGGGATGGACTACGAGCAGTACTTC. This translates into CASSAGQGMDYEQYF.

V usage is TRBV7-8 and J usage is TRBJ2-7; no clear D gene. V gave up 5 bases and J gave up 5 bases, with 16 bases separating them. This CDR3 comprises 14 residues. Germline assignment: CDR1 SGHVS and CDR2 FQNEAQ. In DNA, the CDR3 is TGTGCCAGCAGCCCTACGGGCTTCGGAGACGAGCAGTACTTC. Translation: CASSPTGFGDEQYF.

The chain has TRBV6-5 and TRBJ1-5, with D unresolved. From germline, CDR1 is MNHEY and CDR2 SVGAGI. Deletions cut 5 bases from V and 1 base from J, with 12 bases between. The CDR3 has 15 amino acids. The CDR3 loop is CASSPFTDSNQPQHF. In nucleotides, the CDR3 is TGTGCCAGCAGTCCATTTACCGACAGCAATCAGCCCCAGCATTTT.

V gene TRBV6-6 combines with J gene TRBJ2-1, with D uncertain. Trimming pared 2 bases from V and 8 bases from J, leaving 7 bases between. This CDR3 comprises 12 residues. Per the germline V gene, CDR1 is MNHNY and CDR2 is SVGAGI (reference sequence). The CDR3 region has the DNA TGTGCCAGCAGTTACACCTTAGATGAGCAGTTCTTC. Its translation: CASSYTLDEQFF.

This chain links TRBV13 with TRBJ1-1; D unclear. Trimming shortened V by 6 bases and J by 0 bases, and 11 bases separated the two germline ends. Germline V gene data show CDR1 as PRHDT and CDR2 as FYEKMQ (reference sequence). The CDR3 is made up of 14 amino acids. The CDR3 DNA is TGTGCCAGCAGGAGGACTGGGATGAACACTGAAGCTTTCTTT. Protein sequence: CASRRTGMNTEAFF.

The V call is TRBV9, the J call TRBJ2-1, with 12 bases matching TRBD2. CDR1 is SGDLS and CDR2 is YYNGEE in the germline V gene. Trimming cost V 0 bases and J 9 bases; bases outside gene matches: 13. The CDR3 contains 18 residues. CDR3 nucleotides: TGTGCCAGCAGCGTAGGTAGGAGAACCGGGACTAGCGGGTTTGAGCAGTTCTTC. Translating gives CASSVGRRTGTSGFEQFF.

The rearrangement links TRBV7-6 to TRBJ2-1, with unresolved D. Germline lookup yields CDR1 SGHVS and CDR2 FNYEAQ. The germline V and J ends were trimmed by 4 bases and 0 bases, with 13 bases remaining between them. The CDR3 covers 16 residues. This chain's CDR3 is CASSSLLRSSYNEQFF. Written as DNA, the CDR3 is TGTGCCAGCAGCTCCCTACTTAGGAGCTCCTACAATGAGCAGTTCTTC.

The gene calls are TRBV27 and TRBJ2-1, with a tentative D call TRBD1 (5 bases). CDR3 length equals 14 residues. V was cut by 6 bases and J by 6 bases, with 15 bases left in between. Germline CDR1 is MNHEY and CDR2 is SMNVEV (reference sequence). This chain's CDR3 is CASSADGRGNEQFF. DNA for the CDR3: TGTGCCAGCAGCGCAGACGGAAGGGGCAATGAGCAGTTCTTC.

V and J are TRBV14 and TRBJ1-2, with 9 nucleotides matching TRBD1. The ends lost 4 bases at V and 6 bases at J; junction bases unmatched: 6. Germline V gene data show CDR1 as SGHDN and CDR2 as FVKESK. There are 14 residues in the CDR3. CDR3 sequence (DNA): TGTGCCAGCAGCCGCTCACAGGGGGCGGATGGCTACACCTTC. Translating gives CASSRSQGADGYTF.